The 24 T cell receptor beta chains below all came from one sample that was sequenced in a study of blood T cell repertoires in COVID-19. Assay used: immunoSEQ multiplex PCR; TCRdb lists only in-frame clones, some missing. The sample holds some 82,000 clones, roughly 91% seen once. Sequences were obtained from peripheral blood. The receptors were gathered from a woman aged 50 to 60 in a cohort sampled during active COVID-19.

This chain links TRBV6-1 with TRBJ1-6; 9 nucleotides line up with TRBD1. With 3 bases clipped from V and 9 bases from J, the junction kept 6 bases outside the gene matches. Germline CDR1 and CDR2: MNHNS and SASEGT. CDR3 length: 15 residues. CDR3 region: CASSDTGTGFSPLHF. The CDR3 DNA reads TGTGCCAGCAGTGACACCGGGACAGGGTTTTCACCCCTCCACTTT.

This clone has just one count. The V and J genes are TRBV4-2 and TRBJ1-2; possible D gene TRBD1, 5 bases. In germline, CDR1 is LGHNA, CDR2 YNFKEQ. The CDR3 covers 15 residues. Trimming removed 0 bases from V and 4 bases from J, with 12 bases in between. The DNA for the CDR3 is TGTGCCAGCAGCCAAGATCGCAGGCAGGGCTATGGCTACACCTTC. Its translation: CASSQDRRQGYGYTF.

The gene calls are TRBV9 and TRBJ2-3; 7 bases are a match to TRBD2. Per the germline V gene, CDR1 is SGDLS and CDR2 is YYNGEE. V shed 0 bases, J shed 2 bases, and the junction held 6 bases outside the gene matches. This CDR3 region has 16 residues. The CDR3, as DNA: TGTGCCAGCAGCGTAGGGGTGGGAGGGAACACAGATACGCAGTATTTT. It encodes CASSVGVGGNTDTQYF.

This clone was counted once. The gene calls are TRBV5-6 and TRBJ2-1; a possible D gene is TRBD1 (6 bases). This CDR3 is built from 16 residues. The ends were cut back, 0 bases at V and 6 bases at J, with 16 bases in the middle. In germline, CDR1 is SGHDT, CDR2 YYEEEE. The CDR3 DNA sequence: TGTGCCAGCAGCTTGGGGACAGCGCAAATGTTCAATGAGCAGTTCTTC. This encodes CASSLGTAQMFNEQFF.

This rearrangement joins TRBV18 to TRBJ1-5; 9 bases agree with TRBD1. The CDR3 runs to 16 residues. Germline lookup yields CDR1 KGHSH and CDR2 LQKENI. J gave up 4 bases and V 2 bases, and 6 bases lay outside the gene matches. CDR3 region: CASSPGGQGVNQPQHF. The CDR3 bases are TGTGCCAGCTCACCAGGGGGACAGGGAGTTAATCAGCCCCAGCATTTT.

J is TRBJ1-2 and V is TRBV30, with TRBD1 as a possible D gene (6 bases). The CDR3 spans 15 residues. The germline V and J ends were trimmed by 7 bases and 6 bases, with 24 bases remaining between them. Germline loops: CDR1 GTSNPN, CDR2 SVGIG (reference sequence). CDR3 DNA sequence: TGTGCCTTCATCAAACCCGGGGGGCATATCGATGGCTACACCTTC. Translating it yields CAFIKPGGHIDGYTF.

CDR3 sequence (DNA): TGTGCCAGCAGCCTAAATCAGCCCCAGCATTTT. It yields the protein CASSLNQPQHF. The chain has TRBV21-1 and TRBJ1-5. TRBV21-1 is designated a pseudogene. CDR3 length: 11 amino acids.

This rearrangement joins TRBV5-1 to TRBJ1-1; D possibly corresponds to TRBD1 (5 bases). V was cut by 0 bases and J by 3 bases, with 15 bases left in between. CDR1 and CDR2 from the germline V gene are SGHRS and YFSETQ. The CDR3 extends over 16 amino acids. The CDR3, as DNA: TGCGCCAGCAGCTTGGTGGCGATGGGGGGGTACACTGAAGCTTTCTTT. As protein: CASSLVAMGGYTEAFF.

The chain has TRBV19 and TRBJ2-1; TRBD2 is a possible D gene (6 bases). Germline V gene sequence: CDR1 LNHDA, CDR2 SQIVND (reference sequence). The CDR3 runs 16 residues. V lost 4 bases, J lost 5 bases, and 18 bases lay in between. CDR3 nucleotide sequence: TGTGCCAGTAGTACCTTCGGGGCGGGGAGGAACAATGAGCAGTTCTTC. Translation: CASSTFGAGRNNEQFF.

CDR3: CASRVDRAGNEQYF. CDR3 DNA: TGTGCCAGCAGGGTAGACAGGGCTGGCAACGAGCAGTACTTC. This sequence joins TRBV7-9 and TRBJ2-7; 7 nucleotides align to TRBD1. The CDR3 is 14 amino acids. The ends lost 6 bases at V and 5 bases at J; junction bases unmatched: 10. Germline CDR1 and CDR2: SEHNR and FQNEAQ (reference sequence).

CDR3 loop: CASSEIFSGNTIYF. The DNA for the CDR3 is TGTGCCAGCAGCGAGATTTTCTCTGGAAACACCATATATTTT. The chain is built from TRBV6-5 and TRBJ1-3; D is ambiguous. The germline V gene encodes CDR1 MNHEY and CDR2 SVGAGI. V gave up 6 bases and J gave up 0 bases, with 9 bases separating them. The CDR3 spans 14 residues.

The genes are TRBV9 and TRBJ1-1; tentatively, D is TRBD1 (5 bases). The V gene lost 0 bases and the J gene lost 1 base, with 16 bases spanning the gap. The CDR3 sequence is 17 residues long. From germline, CDR1 is SGDLS and CDR2 YYNGEE. The CDR3 loop reads CASSVGGGGASNTEAFF. For the CDR3, the DNA is TGTGCCAGCAGCGTAGGCGGGGGAGGTGCGTCGAACACTGAAGCTTTCTTT.

CDR3 nucleotide sequence: TGTGCCAGTAGTATAGCCGTGGGAGGGGGGCGCGGTACTGAAGCTTTCTTT. This sequence encodes CASSIAVGGGRGTEAFF. V is TRBV19 and J is TRBJ1-1; a possible D gene is TRBD1 (6 bases). The germline V and J ends were trimmed by 1 base and 5 bases, with 20 bases remaining between them. The CDR3 is made up of 17 amino acids. Germline CDR1 LNHDA, CDR2 SQIVND (reference sequence). The full variable domain, its missing parts supplied by reference TRBV19 and TRBJ1-1, is DGGITQSPKYLFRKEGQNVTLSCEQNLNHDAMYWYRQDPGQGLRLIYYSQIVNDFQKGDIAEGYSVSREKKESFPLTVTSAQKNPTAFYLCASSIAVGGGRGTEAFFGQGTRLTVV.

This chain joins TRBV4-2 and TRBJ2-2, with TRBD2 identical over 10 bases. The junction had 16 bases not matched to a gene; V was cut back by 6 bases and J by 6 bases. Germline values: CDR1 LGHNA, CDR2 YNFKEQ. The CDR3 runs to 18 residues. In DNA, the CDR3 is TGTGCCAGCAGTCCCTCAAGCGGGAGGGCCGGTTTCGCCGGGGAGCTGTTTTTT. Protein product: CASSPSSGRAGFAGELFF.

The genes are TRBV28 and TRBJ2-7; the D gene is possibly TRBD1 (6 bases). Looked up from germline, CDR1 is MDHEN and CDR2 is SYDVKM. Trimming removed 5 bases from V and 6 bases from J, with 8 bases in between. The CDR3 is 11 amino acids. CDR3: CASSIRGEQYF. The CDR3 DNA reads TGTGCCAGCAGTATCAGGGGCGAGCAGTACTTC. Using reference TRBV28 and TRBJ2-7 for the parts outside the CDR3, the full variable domain is DVKVTQSSRYLVKRTGEKVFLECVQDMDHENMFWYRQDPGLGLRLIYFSYDVKMKEKGDIPEGYSVSREKKERFSLILESASTNQTSMYLCASSIRGEQYFGPGTRLTVT.

V is TRBV9 and J is TRBJ2-5; D unresolved. V shed 0 bases and J shed 4 bases, with 7 bases lying between them. The CDR3 has 13 residues. Germline V lookup: CDR1 SGDLS, CDR2 YYNGEE. The DNA for the CDR3 is TGTGCCAGCAGCGTAGGCCAGGTAGAGACCCAGTACTTC. It is translated as CASSVGQVETQYF.

This clone was counted a single time. The rearrangement uses TRBV9 and TRBJ1-2; D might be TRBD1 (5 bases). The V gene lost 3 bases and the J gene lost 2 bases, with 11 bases spanning the gap. From germline, CDR1 is SGDLS and CDR2 YYNGEE. The CDR3 has 14 residues. The CDR3 region has the DNA TGTGCCAGCAGCGCCGAACAGGCGAACTATGGCTACACCTTC. This codes for CASSAEQANYGYTF.

The chain links TRBV19 to TRBJ1-5; D is possibly TRBD1 (5 bases). CDR3 size: 14 residues. Germline lookup yields CDR1 LNHDA and CDR2 SQIVND (reference sequence). V lost 1 base to trimming and J lost 8 bases, with 12 bases between them. CDR3 region: CASSIGGRGEPQHF. DNA for the CDR3: TGTGCCAGTAGTATAGGAGGGAGGGGTGAGCCCCAGCATTTT.

The rearrangement joins TRBV9 to TRBJ2-5; TRBD2 matches at 10 bases. The CDR3 runs to 16 residues. Germline V gene data show CDR1 as SGDLS and CDR2 as YYNGEE. V trimming: 2 bases; J trimming: 2 bases; junction bases outside the gene matches: 6. CDR3 sequence reads: CASSVMGTSVQETQYF. The CDR3 region has the DNA TGTGCCAGCAGCGTTATGGGGACTAGCGTTCAAGAGACCCAGTACTTC.

The sample holds one count of this clone. V usage is TRBV5-1 and J usage is TRBJ1-5, with D possibly being TRBD1 (5 bases). Germline-derived CDR1 and CDR2 are SGHRS and YFSETQ. V lost 4 bases, J lost 4 bases, and 12 bases lay in between. The CDR3 length is 14 residues. The CDR3 region is CASSTGGVNQPQHF. The CDR3 coding sequence is TGCGCCAGCAGCACGGGAGGGGTTAATCAGCCCCAGCATTTT.

The rearrangement uses TRBV9 and TRBJ1-4; 7 bases map to TRBD1. This CDR3 region has 13 residues. V shed 0 bases, J shed 8 bases, and the junction held 1 base outside the gene matches. Germline CDR1 SGDLS, CDR2 YYNGEE. The CDR3 DNA reads as TGTGCCAGCAGCGTAGCAGGGGGGGAAAAACTGTTTTTT. Translated: CASSVAGGEKLFF.

This sequence joins TRBV21-1 and TRBJ2-1; TRBD2 is the table's D call and was not checked against the DNA. TRBV21-1 is reported as a pseudogene. The CDR3 is made up of 12 amino acids. The chain's CDR3 is CASSKVSGEQFF. CDR3 nucleotide sequence: TGTGCCAGCAGCAAAGTTTCGGGTGAGCAGTTCTTC.

This chain joins TRBV6-6 and TRBJ1-6; TRBD1 matches 7 bases. This CDR3 region has 14 residues. The germline gives CDR1 MNHNY, CDR2 SVGAGI (reference sequence). The ends lost 5 bases at V and 4 bases at J; junction bases unmatched: 2. The DNA of the CDR3 is TGTGCCAGCAGTCAGGGGGTGTATAATTCACCCCTCCACTTT. This encodes CASSQGVYNSPLHF.

This clone was counted a single time. This chain uses TRBV3-1 (or the pseudogene TRBV3-2) with TRBJ2-5; 11 bases are a match to TRBD2. This CDR3 spans 14 amino acids. Trimming removed 10 bases from V and 2 bases from J; junction bases left unmatched: 6. Germline CDR1 reads LGHDT; CDR2 reads YNNKEL (reference sequence). The CDR3 is CATRTSGRQETQYF. The CDR3 bases are TGTGCCACAAGGACTAGCGGGCGGCAAGAGACCCAGTACTTC.